This TCR beta chain stems from a study of low-dose radiotherapy and immunotherapy resistance in tumors. On the study more broadly: Every six weeks patients received intravenous ipilimumab 1 mg/kg, and every two weeks they received intravenous nivolumab 240 mg. Intravenous cyclophosphamide 200 mg/m2 was given every two weeks, one day before radiation and immunotherapy. Study patients were administered oral aspirin at 300 mg daily for four cycles from cycle 1 day 1.

This clonotype was recorded at least ten times. V was shortened by 4 bases and J by 3 bases, with 14 bases between the two germline ends. The germline CDR1 and CDR2 sequences are SGHRS and YFSETQ. This CDR3 has 14 residues. Time point meaning: before trial treatment. Alpha and beta chains were covered, as first-strand cDNA relied on TRAV- and TRBV-specific primers. Using a constant-region primer together with a V-primer adapter, TCRs were subjected to roughly 18 PCR cycles of amplification. TCRdb fed the reads into MiXCR, producing one record per CDR3 protein. The sample lists about 39,000 distinct CDR3 sequences; roughly 31% were seen once.

The genes are TRBV5-1 and TRBJ2-7; D uncertain. Sequences were derived from PBMCs, sampled before treatment. This receptor was identified in a male donor with gallbladder cancer. This chain's CDR3 is CASSLPSSNYEQYF. CDR3 DNA sequence: TGCGCCAGCAGCCTTCCATCCAGCAACTACGAGCAGTACTTC.